These T cell receptor beta chains were read from a single sample in a study of blood T cell repertoires in COVID-19. Measured with immunoSEQ multiplex PCR; TCRdb has only the in-frame clones, and not every one. The sample contains hundreds of thousands of clones, 86% of which appear only once. The sample taken for sequencing was peripheral blood. These receptors were obtained from a woman of 80 years or more with COVID-19, enrolled during active disease. CDR3s include the opening cysteine and the closing phenylalanine or tryptophan. D genes are given only for firm matches. The listing skips clone size in some rows; elsewhere it reads once, few, many or a size class.

J gene: TRBJ2-5
CDR3 length: 13
D gene: .
clone size: .
V gene: TRBV7-7
CDR3 protein: CASSLSQKETQYF
CDR3 DNA: TGTGCCAGCAGCTTATCGCAGAAAGAGACCCAGTACTTC

J gene: TRBJ1-1
CDR3 length: 16
D gene: TRBD1
clone size: .
V gene: TRBV28
CDR3 protein: CASSIRGTGYKTEAFF
CDR3 DNA: TGTGCCAGCAGCATCAGGGGGACAGGGTATAAGACTGAAGCTTTCTTT

J gene: TRBJ1-2
CDR3 length: 14
D gene: .
clone size: once
V gene: TRBV5-5
CDR3 protein: CASSLDGINYGYTF
CDR3 DNA: TGTGCCAGCAGCCTCGACGGGATTAACTATGGCTACACCTTC

J gene: TRBJ2-5
CDR3 length: 14
D gene: .
clone size: .
V gene: TRBV11-2
CDR3 protein: CASSLGQGQETQYF
CDR3 DNA: TGTGCCAGCAGCTTGGGACAAGGGCAAGAGACCCAGTACTTC

J gene: TRBJ1-4
CDR3 length: 14
D gene: .
clone size: once
V gene: TRBV18
CDR3 protein: CASSPSRTNEKLFF
CDR3 DNA: TGTGCCAGCTCACCATCCAGAACTAATGAAAAACTGTTTTTT

J gene: TRBJ1-6
CDR3 length: 15
D gene: .
clone size: .
V gene: TRBV19
CDR3 protein: CASSMGARTPSPLHF
CDR3 DNA: TGTGCCAGTAGTATGGGGGCGAGGACTCCGTCACCCCTCCACTTT

J gene: TRBJ1-1
CDR3 length: 17
D gene: TRBD1
clone size: .
V gene: TRBV4-2
CDR3 protein: CASSQEQGALISTEAFF
CDR3 DNA: TGTGCCAGCAGCCAGGAACAGGGGGCTCTTATCAGCACTGAAGCTTTCTTT

J gene: TRBJ2-4
CDR3 length: 14
D gene: TRBD2
clone size: .
V gene: TRBV6-5
CDR3 protein: CASSSTGARGVQYF
CDR3 DNA: TGTGCCAGCAGTTCCACAGGCGCCCGGGGGGTTCAGTACTTC

J gene: TRBJ1-1
CDR3 length: 11
D gene: .
clone size: .
V gene: TRBV6-5
CDR3 protein: CASRATGEAFF
CDR3 DNA: TGTGCCAGCAGAGCTACAGGAGAAGCTTTCTTT

J gene: TRBJ1-5
CDR3 length: 17
D gene: TRBD1
clone size: .
V gene: TRBV19
CDR3 protein: CASSIDRGQGNNQPQHF
CDR3 DNA: TGTGCCAGTAGTATAGATAGGGGACAGGGGAACAATCAGCCCCAGCATTTT

J gene: TRBJ1-6
CDR3 length: 12
D gene: .
clone size: few
V gene: TRBV13
CDR3 protein: CASSLLSSPLHF
CDR3 DNA: TGTGCCAGCAGCTTGCTAAGCTCACCCCTCCACTTT

J gene: TRBJ1-5
CDR3 length: 13
D gene: TRBD1
clone size: .
V gene: TRBV15
CDR3 protein: CATSRQQGQPQHF
CDR3 DNA: TGTGCCACCAGCAGACAACAGGGGCAGCCCCAGCATTTT

J gene: TRBJ1-2
CDR3 length: 14
D gene: .
clone size: .
V gene: TRBV28
CDR3 protein: CASSLSGRGDGYTF
CDR3 DNA: TGTGCCAGCAGTTTGTCGGGCAGGGGAGATGGCTACACCTTC

J gene: TRBJ2-5
CDR3 length: 15
D gene: .
clone size: .
V gene: TRBV7-6
CDR3 protein: CASSQQGGLRETQYF
CDR3 DNA: TGTGCCAGCAGCCAACAGGGTGGACTGCGTGAGACCCAGTACTTC

J gene: TRBJ2-7
CDR3 length: 14
D gene: TRBD1
clone size: .
V gene: TRBV5-1
CDR3 protein: CASSPGGQGYEQYF
CDR3 DNA: TGCGCCAGCAGCCCGGGGGGACAGGGCTACGAGCAGTACTTC

J gene: TRBJ1-5
CDR3 length: 14
D gene: .
clone size: .
V gene: TRBV3-1/TRBV3-2
CDR3 protein: CASSQGHLYQPQHF
CDR3 DNA: TGTGCCAGCAGCCAAGGACATCTATATCAGCCCCAGCATTTT

J gene: TRBJ1-2
CDR3 length: 12
D gene: .
clone size: .
V gene: TRBV4-2
CDR3 protein: CASSQDSYGYTF
CDR3 DNA: TGTGCCAGCAGCCAAGACAGCTATGGCTACACCTTC

J gene: TRBJ1-5
CDR3 length: 13
D gene: .
clone size: once
V gene: TRBV5-1
CDR3 protein: CATRVDASQPQHF
CDR3 DNA: TGCGCCACCAGGGTCGATGCCAGTCAGCCCCAGCATTTT

J gene: TRBJ1-4
CDR3 length: 16
D gene: .
clone size: .
V gene: TRBV7-8
CDR3 protein: CASSLGGGAVLEKLFF
CDR3 DNA: TGTGCCAGCAGCTTAGGGGGAGGGGCAGTACTTGAAAAACTGTTTTTT

J gene: TRBJ1-6
CDR3 length: 13
D gene: .
clone size: .
V gene: TRBV10-1
CDR3 protein: CASSGLYNSPLHF
CDR3 DNA: TGCGCCAGCAGTGGTCTGTATAATTCACCCCTCCACTTT

J gene: TRBJ1-2
CDR3 length: 14
D gene: .
clone size: once
V gene: TRBV29-1
CDR3 protein: CSVTVRSGDYGYTF
CDR3 DNA: TGCAGCGTCACGGTCCGTTCTGGAGACTATGGCTACACCTTC

J gene: TRBJ1-2
CDR3 length: 12
D gene: .
clone size: .
V gene: TRBV6-5
CDR3 protein: CASSQGNYGYTF
CDR3 DNA: TGTGCCAGCAGTCAGGGAAACTATGGCTACACCTTC

J gene: TRBJ1-1
CDR3 length: 15
D gene: .
clone size: .
V gene: TRBV11-2
CDR3 protein: CASSSLMDKNTEAFF
CDR3 DNA: TGTGCCAGCAGCTCATTAATGGACAAGAACACTGAAGCTTTCTTT

J gene: TRBJ1-5
CDR3 length: 15
D gene: .
clone size: .
V gene: TRBV4-2
CDR3 protein: CASSQDPGGGQPQHF
CDR3 DNA: TGTGCCAGCAGCCAAGATCCGGGTGGAGGTCAGCCCCAGCATTTT

J gene: TRBJ2-3
CDR3 length: 16
D gene: TRBD2
clone size: .
V gene: TRBV6-4
CDR3 protein: CASSDSGLAGADTQYF
CDR3 DNA: TGTGCCAGCAGTGACTCGGGACTAGCGGGGGCAGATACGCAGTATTTT

J gene: TRBJ2-7
CDR3 length: 15
D gene: .
clone size: once
V gene: TRBV7-7
CDR3 protein: CASSPSRGAQAEQYF
CDR3 DNA: TGTGCCAGCAGCCCAAGCCGGGGAGCCCAGGCGGAGCAGTACTTC

J gene: TRBJ1-3
CDR3 length: 17
D gene: .
clone size: .
V gene: TRBV28
CDR3 protein: CASSPNRKQGSGNTIYF
CDR3 DNA: TGTGCCAGCAGCCCCAACCGTAAACAGGGCTCTGGAAACACCATATATTTT

J gene: TRBJ1-6
CDR3 length: 15
D gene: .
clone size: .
V gene: TRBV7-2
CDR3 protein: CASSLEQGAGSPLHF
CDR3 DNA: TGTGCCAGCAGCTTAGAACAGGGTGCCGGTTCACCCCTCCACTTT

J gene: TRBJ2-5
CDR3 length: 15
D gene: .
clone size: .
V gene: TRBV5-1
CDR3 protein: CASSSVQGTGKTQYF
CDR3 DNA: TGCGCCAGCAGCTCGGTACAGGGCACGGGAAAGACCCAGTACTTC

J gene: TRBJ2-5
CDR3 length: 12
D gene: .
clone size: .
V gene: TRBV28
CDR3 protein: CASSLSVETQYF
CDR3 DNA: TGTGCCAGCAGTCTGTCGGTTGAGACCCAGTACTTC

J gene: TRBJ1-1
CDR3 length: 13
D gene: .
clone size: once
V gene: TRBV11-3
CDR3 protein: CASSWGGNTEAFF
CDR3 DNA: TGTGCCAGCAGCTGGGGCGGGAACACTGAAGCTTTCTTT

J gene: TRBJ1-4
CDR3 length: 15
D gene: .
clone size: .
V gene: TRBV4-2
CDR3 protein: CASSQDSNPPEKLFF
CDR3 DNA: TGTGCCAGCAGCCAAGATTCTAACCCTCCCGAAAAACTGTTTTTT

J gene: TRBJ1-1
CDR3 length: 14
D gene: .
clone size: once
V gene: TRBV3-1/TRBV3-2
CDR3 protein: CASSQDGRGTEAFF
CDR3 DNA: TGTGCCAGCAGCCAAGATGGGAGGGGCACTGAAGCTTTCTTT

J gene: TRBJ1-3
CDR3 length: 14
D gene: .
clone size: .
V gene: TRBV30
CDR3 protein: CARGGGGSGNTIYF
CDR3 DNA: TGTGCCCGGGGCGGGGGTGGGTCTGGAAACACCATATATTTT

J gene: TRBJ1-1
CDR3 length: 15
D gene: .
clone size: .
V gene: TRBV7-8
CDR3 protein: CASNPKTGPNTEAFF
CDR3 DNA: TGTGCCAGCAACCCAAAGACAGGACCCAACACTGAAGCTTTCTTT

J gene: TRBJ2-5
CDR3 length: 14
D gene: TRBD1
clone size: .
V gene: TRBV18
CDR3 protein: CASSTQGTMETQYF
CDR3 DNA: TGTGCCAGCTCTACACAGGGGACGATGGAGACCCAGTACTTC

J gene: TRBJ1-1
CDR3 length: 16
D gene: TRBD1
clone size: .
V gene: TRBV19
CDR3 protein: CASSIGRGALNTEAFF
CDR3 DNA: TGTGCCAGTAGTATAGGCAGGGGGGCTTTGAACACTGAAGCTTTCTTT

J gene: TRBJ1-2
CDR3 length: 13
D gene: .
clone size: .
V gene: TRBV12-3/TRBV12-4
CDR3 protein: CASSFFGEGGYTF
CDR3 DNA: TGTGCCAGCAGTTTTTTCGGGGAGGGTGGCTACACCTTC

J gene: TRBJ1-4
CDR3 length: 13
D gene: TRBD1
clone size: .
V gene: TRBV29-1
CDR3 protein: CSVGGTGNEKLFF
CDR3 DNA: TGCAGCGTTGGTGGGACAGGAAATGAAAAACTGTTTTTT

J gene: TRBJ1-5
CDR3 length: 15
D gene: .
clone size: .
V gene: TRBV23-1
CDR3 protein: CASNRSTYSNQPQHF
CDR3 DNA: TGCGCCAGCAATCGGAGTACTTATAGCAATCAGCCCCAGCATTTT

J gene: TRBJ1-1
CDR3 length: 12
D gene: .
clone size: .
V gene: TRBV7-9
CDR3 protein: CASSPGHFGAFF
CDR3 DNA: TGTGCCAGCAGCCCTGGACATTTCGGAGCTTTCTTT

J gene: TRBJ2-1
CDR3 length: 11
D gene: .
clone size: .
V gene: TRBV2
CDR3 protein: CASSTYDEQFF
CDR3 DNA: TGTGCCAGCAGTACCTATGATGAGCAGTTCTTC

J gene: TRBJ1-4
CDR3 length: 16
D gene: .
clone size: few
V gene: TRBV3-1/TRBV3-2
CDR3 protein: CASSQDPRGGNEKLFF
CDR3 DNA: TGTGCCAGCAGCCAAGATCCCCGGGGAGGGAATGAAAAACTGTTTTTT

J gene: TRBJ1-1
CDR3 length: 14
D gene: TRBD1
clone size: .
V gene: TRBV6-5
CDR3 protein: CASRAPGQGTEAFF
CDR3 DNA: TGTGCCAGCAGGGCCCCGGGACAGGGCACTGAAGCTTTCTTT

J gene: TRBJ2-5
CDR3 length: 15
D gene: TRBD2
clone size: .
V gene: TRBV5-1
CDR3 protein: CASSNDIAGGETQYF
CDR3 DNA: TGCGCCAGCAGCAACGATATAGCGGGGGGAGAGACCCAGTACTTC

J gene: TRBJ1-5
CDR3 length: 14
D gene: .
clone size: .
V gene: TRBV28
CDR3 protein: CASTPAGGNQPQHF
CDR3 DNA: TGTGCCAGCACCCCTGCCGGGGGCAATCAGCCCCAGCATTTT

J gene: TRBJ1-6
CDR3 length: 15
D gene: .
clone size: .
V gene: TRBV21-1
CDR3 protein: CTGGGDYKVNSPLHF
CDR3 DNA: TGCACAGGGGGCGGGGATTATAAAGTTAATTCACCCCTCCACTTT

J gene: TRBJ1-4
CDR3 length: 15
D gene: TRBD1
clone size: .
V gene: TRBV29-1
CDR3 protein: CSVRSPGQGAEKLFF
CDR3 DNA: TGCAGCGTTCGCTCCCCGGGACAGGGGGCTGAAAAACTGTTTTTT

J gene: TRBJ2-3
CDR3 length: 16
D gene: TRBD2
clone size: .
V gene: TRBV13
CDR3 protein: CASSPGLAGGSDTQYF
CDR3 DNA: TGTGCCAGCAGCCCGGGACTAGCGGGGGGCAGCGATACGCAGTATTTT

J gene: TRBJ2-4
CDR3 length: 16
D gene: .
clone size: .
V gene: TRBV28
CDR3 protein: CASSGQRARAKNIQYF
CDR3 DNA: TGTGCCAGCAGCGGTCAGCGGGCGCGGGCCAAAAACATTCAGTACTTC

J gene: TRBJ2-5
CDR3 length: 14
D gene: TRBD2
clone size: .
V gene: TRBV25-1
CDR3 protein: CASSKLAVQETQYF
CDR3 DNA: TGTGCCAGCTCTAAACTAGCGGTCCAAGAGACCCAGTACTTC

J gene: TRBJ2-2
CDR3 length: 16
D gene: .
clone size: .
V gene: TRBV11-2
CDR3 protein: CASSLGGRRTGGELFF
CDR3 DNA: TGTGCCAGCAGCTTAGGAGGGCGCAGGACGGGCGGGGAGCTGTTTTTT

J gene: TRBJ2-2
CDR3 length: 14
D gene: .
clone size: .
V gene: TRBV29-1
CDR3 protein: CSVARLGPPGELFF
CDR3 DNA: TGCAGCGTTGCGAGACTAGGCCCACCCGGGGAGCTGTTTTTT